This T cell receptor (beta chain) was retrieved from a study of T cells expressing NK-cell markers. TCRdb reworked the 5' RACE reads into one entry per CDR3 protein, no DNA. The sample yields 6,500 to 9,500 distinct CDR3 sequences, of which the top ten take up roughly 60%. Germline loops: CDR1 SGDLS, CDR2 YYNGEE. CDR3 length: 14 amino acids. The chain employs TRBV9 and TRBJ1-1. The source of this sequence is a man between 18 and 69 years old in good health. Material for sequencing was blood T cells: a sorted CD56 or NKG2C T cell subset, CD4+ or CD8+ T cells, or bulk PBMC T cells (not recorded which). CDR3 protein: CASSVNSGNTEAFF.